Listed here are 5 T cell receptor beta chains from one sample, sequenced in a study of monozygotic twins with inflammatory bowel disease. TCRdb re-analyzed the 5' RACE reads; it lists each CDR3 protein once, without DNA. This sample's table has about 160,000 distinct CDR3 sequences. Sequencing was done on a sample of blood. These receptors all come from a human donor with ulcerative colitis or Crohn's disease, or a healthy co-twin of an affected twin (not recorded which).

J is TRBJ1-5 and V is TRBV9; the D call from TCRdb, TRBD1, cannot be confirmed without DNA. The CDR3 runs to 14 residues. Germline CDR1 is SGDLS and CDR2 is YYNGEE. The CDR3 protein is CASSARTEDQPQHF.

This chain links TRBV20-1 with TRBJ2-1. Germline CDR1 reads DFQATT; CDR2 reads SNEGSKA (reference sequence). The CDR3 contains 11 residues. Here the CDR3 reads CSALGQIEQFF.

The rearrangement uses TRBV4-1 and TRBJ2-7; TCRdb lists TRBD2, though no DNA is available to test this call. This CDR3 spans 15 amino acids. Germline V gene sequence: CDR1 MGHRA, CDR2 YSYEKL. This CDR3 is CASSQLAESSYEQYF.

The chain joins TRBV5-6 to TRBJ2-7; TCRdb's D gene call, TRBD1, goes unchecked for lack of DNA. The CDR3 is 14 residues long. CDR1 and CDR2 from the germline V gene are SGHDT and YYEEEE. Here the CDR3 reads CASSFPGSGNEQYF.

The chain employs TRBV5-1 and TRBJ2-2; the TRBD1 assignment by TCRdb is unverifiable without DNA. Germline CDR1 is SGHRS and CDR2 is YFSETQ. The CDR3 is 14 amino acids. CDR3 residues: CASSRQNRVGELFF.